This T cell receptor beta chain comes out of a study of beta chain features in type 1 diabetes (dated by TCRdb to 2016 to 2019). Study-level background: Mean age, gender distribution, total cell number and subset yield did not differ between patients and healthy donors. A total of approximately 99,000,000 sorted cells were examined across all samples, and RNA yield correlated strongly with the number of cells per subset. Naive and central memory subsets were obtained from all 28 donors, but regulatory and stem cell-like memory subsets were isolated from only 8 patients and roughly 8 healthy donors. The study compared the TCRB repertoires of sorted circulating CD4+ T cell subsets in recently diagnosed type 1 diabetes patients with those in matched healthy donors.

The entire isolated RNA was reverse transcribed using the High Capacity cDNA Reverse Transcription Kit, and thus expressed TCRB transcripts were sequenced. Deep immunoSEQ sequencing was performed on naive, central memory and regulatory T cell samples, with an average of around 3.4 million total reads per sample. Sorted cells were lysed in RLT buffer and RNA was extracted with DNase-treated RNeasy Micro or Mini kits, depending on cell number. To prevent cross-contamination, every cell subset was processed on its own, while patient and healthy donor samples were processed together. Using the immunoSEQ multiplex PCR, TCRB sequences were amplified from cDNA into 87-bp fragments spanning the CDR3 region. Amplicons were sequenced on the Illumina HiSeq platform. Processing in the source paper ran as follows. PCR bias was computationally corrected using synthetic template baselines, reads within Hamming distance 2 were collapsed, and singletons that could not be merged were discarded. Reads were aligned against IMGT to assign V, D and J genes, CDR3 length and insertions or deletions at six rearrangement sites. Clonotype counts were normalized to sorted cell number within each subset before computing true diversity and Gini coefficients with the tcR R package. The overlap coefficient, calculated on TCRB nucleotide sequences, was used to measure repertoire sharing. TCRdb mirrors the immuneACCESS table, restricted to in-frame sequences. Some clones are absent from its copies; in checked studies, under half trace to an unresolved V gene, and the reason for the others is unknown. The V and J calls and clone size come from that table; D and trimming were worked out from the DNA. The sample profile shows about 290,000 clones; about 8% of them were found once. In total, the top ten clones hold approximately 0.99% of the sample.

Each donor gave one peripheral blood draw, averaging roughly 100 mL, which was collected into heparinised tubes. Using a panel that included CD45RO, CCR7, CD25, CD127, CD95 and CD27, naive, central memory, regulatory and stem cell-like memory CD4+ T cells were sorted on a BD FACSAria II. Purity was above 95% for every sorted population. Right away, PBMCs were isolated by Lymphoprep density gradient centrifugation and were stained directly, with no culture step. So that batch effects would be minimized, each experiment stained and sorted samples in pairs, pairing one healthy donor with one patient. This clone was seen a few times. Its cognate antigen has yet to be identified. No much larger clone is present one base from it, and per-base qualities are unavailable. V is pared back by 4 bases and J by 0 bases, with 10 bases lying between the germline termini. The germline V gene encodes CDR1 GTSNPN and CDR2 SVGIG (reference sequence). Counted from cysteine to phenylalanine, this CDR3 has 13 amino acids. Of the read, only the CDR3 DNA is kept; its 39 bases are in frame from base 1.

On the study overall, not on this receptor specifically: Fewer insertions and more nucleotide deletions at VDJ recombination sites were observed in patients with type 1 diabetes, implying thymic rearrangement abnormalities. In all four CD4+ subsets, TCRB CDR3 length was moderately but significantly shorter in type 1 diabetes patients. Because cDNA was sequenced instead of genomic DNA, activated cells with high expression could be over-represented, although the groups did not differ in activation or CD3 levels. Naive, central memory and regulatory TCRB repertoires appeared to be more similar among patients than among healthy donors. Because small numbers of individuals were included in the HLA sub-analyses, any influence of HLA type on TCRB rearrangement was left unresolved. Shorter templates might have been favored by PCR, but patient and control samples were amplified and corrected together, so both groups would have been affected equally by any skew.

Recombination connected TRBV30 to TRBJ2-7; the D gene identity is not certain. The TCR originated in a woman under 30 in good health. The material sequenced was central memory CD4+ T cells from blood. The CDR3 protein: CAWNRATSYEQYF. The nucleotides are TGTGCCTGGAATAGGGCAACCTCCTACGAGCAGTACTTC.